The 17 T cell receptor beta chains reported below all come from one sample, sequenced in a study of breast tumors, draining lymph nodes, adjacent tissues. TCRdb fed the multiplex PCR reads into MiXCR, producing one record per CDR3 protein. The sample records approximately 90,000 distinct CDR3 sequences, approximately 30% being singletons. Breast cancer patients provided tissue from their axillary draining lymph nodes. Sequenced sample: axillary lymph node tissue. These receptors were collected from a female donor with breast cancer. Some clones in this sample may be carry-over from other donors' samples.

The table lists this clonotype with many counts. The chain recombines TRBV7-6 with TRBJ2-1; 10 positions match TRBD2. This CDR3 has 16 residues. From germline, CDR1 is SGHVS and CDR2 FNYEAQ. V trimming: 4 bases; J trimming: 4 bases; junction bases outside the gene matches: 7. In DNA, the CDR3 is TGTGCCAGCAGCTCGGATACTAGCGGGATTTACAATGAGCAGTTCTTC. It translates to CASSSDTSGIYNEQFF.

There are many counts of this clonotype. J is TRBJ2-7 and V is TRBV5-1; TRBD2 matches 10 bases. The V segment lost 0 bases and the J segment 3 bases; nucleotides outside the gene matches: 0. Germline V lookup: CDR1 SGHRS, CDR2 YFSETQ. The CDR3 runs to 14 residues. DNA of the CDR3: TGCGCCAGCAGCTTGGGGACTAGCGGCTACGAGCAGTACTTC. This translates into CASSLGTSGYEQYF.

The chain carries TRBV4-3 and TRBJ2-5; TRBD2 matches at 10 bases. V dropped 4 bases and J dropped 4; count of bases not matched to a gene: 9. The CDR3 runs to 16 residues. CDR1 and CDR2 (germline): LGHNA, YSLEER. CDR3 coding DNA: TGCGCCAGCAGCCCGGGGGCTAGCGGGAGTAGAGAGACCCAGTACTTC. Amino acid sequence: CASSPGASGSRETQYF.

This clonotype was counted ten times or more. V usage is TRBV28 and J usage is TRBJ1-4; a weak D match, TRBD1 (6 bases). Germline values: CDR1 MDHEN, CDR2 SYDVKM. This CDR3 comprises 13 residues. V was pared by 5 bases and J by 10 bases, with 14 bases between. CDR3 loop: CASSHREWGKLFF. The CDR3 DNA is TGTGCCAGCAGTCACAGGGAGTGGGGAAAACTGTTTTTT.

In nucleotides, the CDR3 is TGTGCCAGCAGCACTAGGACAGGAGCGAACACTGAAGCTTTCTTT. It codes for CASSTRTGANTEAFF. J is TRBJ1-1 and V is TRBV11-3, with 7 bases lining up with TRBD1. Unmatched junction bases numbered 7, after V lost 5 bases and J lost 1 base. CDR1 and CDR2 from the germline V gene are SGHNT and YENEEA. This CDR3 comprises 15 residues.

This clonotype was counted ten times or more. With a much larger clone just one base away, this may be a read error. CDR3 nucleotides: TGCAGTGCTGAGAGGGGCCCGGAGCAGTCCTTC. This sequence encodes CSAERGPEQSF. The chain joins TRBV20-1 to TRBJ2-7; D tentatively fits TRBD1 or TRBD2 (5 bases each). This CDR3 has 11 amino acids. Germline CDR1 reads DFQATT; CDR2 reads SNEGSKA (reference sequence).

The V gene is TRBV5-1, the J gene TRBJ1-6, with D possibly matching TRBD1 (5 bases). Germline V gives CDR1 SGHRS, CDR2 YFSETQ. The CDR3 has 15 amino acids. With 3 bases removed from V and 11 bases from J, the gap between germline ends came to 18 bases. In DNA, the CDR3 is TGCGCCAGCAGCTGCCCGGGGCGGACGGAAACACCCCTCCACTTT. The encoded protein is CASSCPGRTETPLHF. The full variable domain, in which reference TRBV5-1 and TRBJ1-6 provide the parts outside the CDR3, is KAGVTQTPRYLIKTRGQQVTLSCSPISGHRSVSWYQQTPGQGLQFLFEYFSETQRNKGNFPGRFSGRQFSNSRSEMNVSTLELGDSALYLCASSCPGRTETPLHFGNGTRLTVT.

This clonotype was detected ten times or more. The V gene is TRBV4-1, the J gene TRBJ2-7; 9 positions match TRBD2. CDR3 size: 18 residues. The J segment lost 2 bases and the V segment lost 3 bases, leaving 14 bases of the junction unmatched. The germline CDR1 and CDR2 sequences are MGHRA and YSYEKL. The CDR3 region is CASSQVQRAGGPTYEQYF. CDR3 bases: TGCGCCAGCAGCCAGGTCCAACGAGCGGGAGGTCCGACCTACGAGCAGTACTTC.

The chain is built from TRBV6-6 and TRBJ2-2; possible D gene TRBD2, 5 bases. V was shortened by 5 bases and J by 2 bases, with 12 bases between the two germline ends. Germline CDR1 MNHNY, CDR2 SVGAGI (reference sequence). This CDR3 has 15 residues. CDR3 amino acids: CASSHGLANTGELFF. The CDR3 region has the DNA TGTGCCAGCAGTCACGGTCTAGCAAACACCGGGGAGCTGTTTTTT.

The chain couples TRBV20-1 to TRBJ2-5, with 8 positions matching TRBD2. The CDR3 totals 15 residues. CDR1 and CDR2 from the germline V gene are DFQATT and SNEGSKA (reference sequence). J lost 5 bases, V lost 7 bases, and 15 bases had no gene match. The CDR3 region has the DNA TGCAGTGTCACTAGCGGAGGGGGGGGGCTGGAGACCCAGTACTTC. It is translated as CSVTSGGGGLETQYF.

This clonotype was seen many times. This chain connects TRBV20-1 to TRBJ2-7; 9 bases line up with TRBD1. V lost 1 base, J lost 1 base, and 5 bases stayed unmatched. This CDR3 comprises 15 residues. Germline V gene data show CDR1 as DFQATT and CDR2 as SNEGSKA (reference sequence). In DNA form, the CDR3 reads TGCAGTGCTAGAGCCCCCGGGACAGGGTCCTACGAGCAGTACTTC. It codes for CSARAPGTGSYEQYF.

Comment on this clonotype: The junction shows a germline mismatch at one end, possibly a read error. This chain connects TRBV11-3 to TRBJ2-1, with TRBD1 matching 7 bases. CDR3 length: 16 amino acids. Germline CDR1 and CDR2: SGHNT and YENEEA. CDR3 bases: TGTGCCAGCAGCCCTCCAGGACAGGCCTCCTACAATGAGCAGTCCTTC. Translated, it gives CASSPPGQASYNEQSF.

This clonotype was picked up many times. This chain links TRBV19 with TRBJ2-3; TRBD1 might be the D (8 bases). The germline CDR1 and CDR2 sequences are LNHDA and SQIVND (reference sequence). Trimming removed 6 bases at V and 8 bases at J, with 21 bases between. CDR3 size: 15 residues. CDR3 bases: TGTGCCAGTAGACTACAGGGGGGGGAAGGTGGTACGCAGTATTTT. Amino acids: CASRLQGGEGGTQYF.

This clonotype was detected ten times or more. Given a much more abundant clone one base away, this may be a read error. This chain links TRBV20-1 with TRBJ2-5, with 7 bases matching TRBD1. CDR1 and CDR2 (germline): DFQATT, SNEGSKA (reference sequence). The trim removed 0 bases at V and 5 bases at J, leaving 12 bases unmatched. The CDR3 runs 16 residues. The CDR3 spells CSARDYTGDATETQYF. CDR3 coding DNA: TGCAGTGCTAGAGATTATACAGGGGACGCCACGGAGACCCAGTACTTC.

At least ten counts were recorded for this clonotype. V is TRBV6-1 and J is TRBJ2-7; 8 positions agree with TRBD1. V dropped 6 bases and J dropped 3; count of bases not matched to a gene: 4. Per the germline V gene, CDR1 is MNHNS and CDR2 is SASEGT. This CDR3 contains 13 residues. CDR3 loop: CASRGQGRYEQYF. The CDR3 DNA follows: TGTGCCAGCAGAGGACAGGGACGCTACGAGCAGTACTTC.

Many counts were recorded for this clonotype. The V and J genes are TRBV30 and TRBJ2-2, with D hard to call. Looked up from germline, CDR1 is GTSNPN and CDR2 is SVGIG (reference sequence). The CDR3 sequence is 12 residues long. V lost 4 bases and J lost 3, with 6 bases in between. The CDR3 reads CAWTSYTGELFF. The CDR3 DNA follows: TGTGCCTGGACCTCGTACACCGGGGAGCTGTTTTTT.

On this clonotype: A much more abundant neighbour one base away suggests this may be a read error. The CDR3 sequence: CSANPGTGGALAFF. Here the CDR3 DNA reads TGCAGTGCTAACCCGGGGACAGGGGGCGCCTTAGCTTTCTTT. The chain recombines TRBV20-1 with TRBJ2-2; TRBD1 matches 12 bases. Judging by the DNA end, TRBJ1-1 fits better; the J call may be wrong. CDR1 and CDR2 from the germline V gene are DFQATT and SNEGSKA (reference sequence). CDR3 length: 14 residues.